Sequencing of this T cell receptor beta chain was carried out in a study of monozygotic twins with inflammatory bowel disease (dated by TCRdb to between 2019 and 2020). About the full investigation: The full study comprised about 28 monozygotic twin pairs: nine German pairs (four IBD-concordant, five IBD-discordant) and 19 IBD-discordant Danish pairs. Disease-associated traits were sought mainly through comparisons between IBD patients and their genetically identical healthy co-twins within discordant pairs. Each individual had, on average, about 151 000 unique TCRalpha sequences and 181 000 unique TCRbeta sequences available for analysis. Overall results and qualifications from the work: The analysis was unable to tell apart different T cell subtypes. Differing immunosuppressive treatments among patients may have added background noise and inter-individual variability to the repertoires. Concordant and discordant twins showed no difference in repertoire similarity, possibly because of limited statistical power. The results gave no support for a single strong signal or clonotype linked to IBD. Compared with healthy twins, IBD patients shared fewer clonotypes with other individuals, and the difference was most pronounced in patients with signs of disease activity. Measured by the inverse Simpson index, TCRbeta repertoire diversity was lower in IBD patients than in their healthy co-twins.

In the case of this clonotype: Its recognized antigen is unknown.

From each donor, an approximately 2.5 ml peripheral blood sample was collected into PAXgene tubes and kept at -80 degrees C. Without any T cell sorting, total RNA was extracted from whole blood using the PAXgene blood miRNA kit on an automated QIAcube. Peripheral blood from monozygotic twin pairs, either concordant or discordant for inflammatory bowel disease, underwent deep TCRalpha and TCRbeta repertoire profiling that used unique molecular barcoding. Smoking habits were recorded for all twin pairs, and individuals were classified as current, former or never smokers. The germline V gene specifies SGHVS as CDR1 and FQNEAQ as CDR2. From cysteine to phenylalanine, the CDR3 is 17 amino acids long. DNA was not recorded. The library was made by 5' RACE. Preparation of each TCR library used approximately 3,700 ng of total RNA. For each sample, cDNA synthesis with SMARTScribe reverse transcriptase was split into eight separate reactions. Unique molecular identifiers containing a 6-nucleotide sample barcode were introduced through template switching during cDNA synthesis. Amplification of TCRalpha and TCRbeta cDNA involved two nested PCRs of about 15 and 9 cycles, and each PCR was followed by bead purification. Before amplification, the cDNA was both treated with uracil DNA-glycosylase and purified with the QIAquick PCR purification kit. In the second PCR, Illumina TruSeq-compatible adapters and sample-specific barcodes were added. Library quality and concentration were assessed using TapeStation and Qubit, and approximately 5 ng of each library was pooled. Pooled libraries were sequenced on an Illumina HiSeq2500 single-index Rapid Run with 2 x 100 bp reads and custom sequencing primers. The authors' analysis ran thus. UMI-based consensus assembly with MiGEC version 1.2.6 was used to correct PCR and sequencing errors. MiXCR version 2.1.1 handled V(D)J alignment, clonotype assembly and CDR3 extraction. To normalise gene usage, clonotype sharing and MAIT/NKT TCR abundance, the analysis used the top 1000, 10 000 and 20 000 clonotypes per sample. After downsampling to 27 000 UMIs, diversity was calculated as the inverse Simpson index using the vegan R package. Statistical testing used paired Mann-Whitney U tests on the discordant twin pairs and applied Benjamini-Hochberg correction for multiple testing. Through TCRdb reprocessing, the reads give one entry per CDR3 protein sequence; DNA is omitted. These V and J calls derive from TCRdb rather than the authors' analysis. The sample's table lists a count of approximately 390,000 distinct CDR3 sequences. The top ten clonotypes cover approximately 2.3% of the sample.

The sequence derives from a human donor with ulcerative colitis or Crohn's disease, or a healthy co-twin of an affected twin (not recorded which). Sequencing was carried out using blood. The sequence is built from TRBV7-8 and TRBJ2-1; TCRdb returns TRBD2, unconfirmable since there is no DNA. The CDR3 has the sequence CASSSTGLAGWEGGQFF.